This T cell receptor beta chain was sequenced during a study of T cell changes during pregnancy in multiple sclerosis. The CDR3 length is 14 residues. Germline trimming cut 4 bases from V and 2 bases from J; bases unmatched to any gene: 3. The germline V gene has CDR1 MNHEY and CDR2 SVGAGI. Repertoires were generated with immunoSEQ multiplex PCR, while TCRdb's copy carries only in-frame clones and drops some. The repertoire holds about 15,000 clones, approximately 95% seen once, with 0.8% to 0.95% in the top ten. Material: peripheral blood, obtained in the third trimester of pregnancy. The V call is TRBV6-5, the J call TRBJ1-2; 8 bases match TRBD1. The TCR originated in a female donor with multiple sclerosis, enrolled in a pregnancy study. Here the CDR3 reads CASSFRGRNYGYTF. DNA of the CDR3: TGTGCCAGCAGTTTCAGGGGGCGGAACTATGGCTACACCTTC.